Sequencing of this TCR beta chain was carried out in a study of blood T cell repertoires in COVID-19. Background on the study: The study drew acute and convalescent COVID-19 samples from the United States, Italy and Spain.

Sequenced by immunoSEQ multiplex PCR; TCRdb stores in-frame clones only, minus some. The table shows about 140,000 clones, with roughly 83% occurring only once. This clonotype was obtained from a man aged 65 to 79 who had been exposed to COVID-19. Sequenced sample: PBMCs or T cells enriched from blood (not recorded which).

In DNA form, the CDR3 reads TGTGCCAGCAGTTTAACAGGGGGAACCGGCGAGCAGTACTTC. This translates into CASSLTGGTGEQYF. The chain joins TRBV27 to TRBJ2-7, with TRBD1 identical over 8 bases. Germline V gene data show CDR1 as MNHEY and CDR2 as SMNVEV (reference sequence). The CDR3 runs to 14 residues. Trimming at V came to 2 bases and at J to 6 bases, leaving 6 bases not matched to a gene.